The source of this T cell receptor beta chain is a study of shared clonotypes between healthy human individuals. The wider study: Contributing individuals were a couple of females and three males aged 18 to 49.

J gave up 5 bases and V 6 bases, and 7 bases lay outside the gene matches. Germline V gene data show CDR1 as MNHEY and CDR2 as SVGAGI. The CDR3 runs 15 residues. General observations from the study: Lower generation probabilities were found for non-shared clonotypes than for those shared by all four donors.

In regard to this clone: As yet, its antigen is unknown.

The data were produced by immunoSEQ multiplex PCR, yet TCRdb's version contains in-frame clones alone and is incomplete. Of approximately 500,000 clones in the sample, about 95% were seen once. This receptor was identified in a woman in her thirties in good health. The chain recombines TRBV6-5 with TRBJ2-1; 10 bases are a match to TRBD2. The sequenced sample consisted of naive CD4+ T cells sorted from blood. Subset indicated: CD45RA+ positively selected. Here the CDR3 DNA reads TGTGCCAGCAGGCGACCGGGACTAGCGAACAATGAGCAGTTCTTC. As protein: CASRRPGLANNEQFF.